These 2 T cell receptor beta chains were all obtained from the same sample, sequenced in a study of beta chain features in type 1 diabetes. Since all of the isolated RNA was reverse transcribed, expressed TCRB transcripts were what got sequenced. Method: immunoSEQ multiplex PCR; TCRdb's copy keeps in-frame clones and lacks some. The data hold tens of thousands of clones, with roughly 31% observed a single time. Sequencing used stem cell memory CD4+ T cells from blood. The source of these receptors is a woman between 18 and 29 years old in good health.

This clone was counted between two and nine times. The V call is TRBV29-1, the J call TRBJ1-5; TRBD1 aligns across 9 bases. Per germline, CDR1 SQVTM and CDR2 ANQGSEA. This CDR3 has 13 residues. The trim removed 5 bases at V and 7 bases at J, leaving 6 bases unmatched. The CDR3: CSVQPGQGQPQHF. Written as DNA, the CDR3 is TGCAGCGTTCAACCGGGACAGGGACAGCCCCAGCATTTT.

This clone has just a few counts. The chain links TRBV2 to TRBJ1-5, with 7 bases aligning to TRBD1. With V trimmed by 4 bases and J by 4 bases, 4 bases remained unmatched. Germline CDR1 SNHLY, CDR2 FYNNEI. This CDR3 is built from 14 residues. DNA of the CDR3: TGTGCCAGCAGTGTAGGGGGCCCTAATCAGCCCCAGCATTTT. This translates into CASSVGGPNQPQHF.